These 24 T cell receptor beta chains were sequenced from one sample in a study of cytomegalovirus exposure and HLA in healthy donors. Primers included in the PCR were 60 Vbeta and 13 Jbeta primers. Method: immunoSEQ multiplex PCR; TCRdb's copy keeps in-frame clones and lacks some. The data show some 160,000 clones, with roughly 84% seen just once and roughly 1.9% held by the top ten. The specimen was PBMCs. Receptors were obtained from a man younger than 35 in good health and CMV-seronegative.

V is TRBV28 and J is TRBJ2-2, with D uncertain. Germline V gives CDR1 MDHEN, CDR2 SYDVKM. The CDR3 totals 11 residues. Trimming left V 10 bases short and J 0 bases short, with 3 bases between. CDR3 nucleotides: TGTGCCACCTCGAACACCGGGGAGCTGTTTTTT. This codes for CATSNTGELFF.

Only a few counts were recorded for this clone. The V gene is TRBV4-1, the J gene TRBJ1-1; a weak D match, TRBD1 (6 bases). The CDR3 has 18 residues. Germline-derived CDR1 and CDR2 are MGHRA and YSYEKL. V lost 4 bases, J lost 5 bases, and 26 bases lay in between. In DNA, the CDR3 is TGCGCCAGCAGCCCCGGACCCGACAGGCGATCCGATTCGACTGAAGCTTTCTTT. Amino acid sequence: CASSPGPDRRSDSTEAFF.

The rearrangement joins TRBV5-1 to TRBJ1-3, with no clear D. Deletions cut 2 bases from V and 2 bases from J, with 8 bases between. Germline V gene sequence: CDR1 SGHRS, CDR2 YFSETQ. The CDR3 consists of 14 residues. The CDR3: CASSFDTTGNTIYF. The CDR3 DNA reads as TGCGCCAGCAGCTTTGACACCACTGGAAACACCATATATTTT.

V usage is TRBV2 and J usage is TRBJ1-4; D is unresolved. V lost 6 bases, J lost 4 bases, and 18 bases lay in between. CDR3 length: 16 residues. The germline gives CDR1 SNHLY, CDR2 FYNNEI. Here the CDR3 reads CASSLGVGPINEKLFF. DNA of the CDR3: TGTGCCAGCAGCCTGGGCGTCGGCCCGATTAATGAAAAACTGTTTTTT.

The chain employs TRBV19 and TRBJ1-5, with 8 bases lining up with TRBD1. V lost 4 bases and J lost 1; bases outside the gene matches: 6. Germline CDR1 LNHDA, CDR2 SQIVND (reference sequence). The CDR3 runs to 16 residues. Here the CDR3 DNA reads TGTGCCAGTAGTAAGGGCAGGGGGCAAAGCAATCAGCCCCAGCATTTT. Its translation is CASSKGRGQSNQPQHF.

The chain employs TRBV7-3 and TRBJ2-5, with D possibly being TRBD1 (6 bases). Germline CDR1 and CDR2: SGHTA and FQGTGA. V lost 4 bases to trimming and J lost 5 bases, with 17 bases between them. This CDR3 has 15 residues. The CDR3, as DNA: TGTGCCAGCAGCTCACAGGGACGGAGTAAGGAGACCCAGTACTTC. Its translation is CASSSQGRSKETQYF.

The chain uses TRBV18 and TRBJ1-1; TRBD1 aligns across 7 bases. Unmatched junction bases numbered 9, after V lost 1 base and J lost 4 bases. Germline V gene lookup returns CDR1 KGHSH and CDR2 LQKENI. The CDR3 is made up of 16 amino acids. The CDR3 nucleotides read TGTGCCAGCTCACCACGCACGACAGGGCCGACCACTGAAGCTTTCTTT. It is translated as CASSPRTTGPTTEAFF.

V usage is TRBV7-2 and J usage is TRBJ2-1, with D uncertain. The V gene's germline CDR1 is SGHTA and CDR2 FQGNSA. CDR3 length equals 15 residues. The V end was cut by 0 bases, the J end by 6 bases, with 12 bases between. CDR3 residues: CASSLASLPGNEQFF. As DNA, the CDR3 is TGTGCCAGCAGCTTAGCCTCCCTTCCGGGCAATGAGCAGTTCTTC.

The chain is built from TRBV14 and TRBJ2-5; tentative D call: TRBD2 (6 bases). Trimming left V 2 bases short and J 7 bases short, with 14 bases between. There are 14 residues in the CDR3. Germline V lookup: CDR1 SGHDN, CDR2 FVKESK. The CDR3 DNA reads TGTGCCAGCAGCCAAATCGGGGGAACTTCGACCCAGTACTTC. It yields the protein CASSQIGGTSTQYF.

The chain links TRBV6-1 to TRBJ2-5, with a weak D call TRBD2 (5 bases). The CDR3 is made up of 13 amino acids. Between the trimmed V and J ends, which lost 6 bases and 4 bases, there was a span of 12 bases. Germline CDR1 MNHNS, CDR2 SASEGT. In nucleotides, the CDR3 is TGTGCCAGCAGCGCGGGCCTCCTAGAGACCCAGTACTTC. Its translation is CASSAGLLETQYF.

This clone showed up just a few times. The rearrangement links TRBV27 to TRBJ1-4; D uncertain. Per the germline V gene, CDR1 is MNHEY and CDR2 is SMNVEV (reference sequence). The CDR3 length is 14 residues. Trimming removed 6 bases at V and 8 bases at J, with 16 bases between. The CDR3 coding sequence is TGTGCCAGCAGGCAAAGGGTGGGCGGGGAAAAACTGTTTTTT. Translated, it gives CASRQRVGGEKLFF.

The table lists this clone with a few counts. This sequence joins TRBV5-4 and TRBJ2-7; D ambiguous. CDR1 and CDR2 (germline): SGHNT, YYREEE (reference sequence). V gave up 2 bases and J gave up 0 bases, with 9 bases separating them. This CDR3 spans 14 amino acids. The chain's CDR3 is CASSFGPSSYEQYF. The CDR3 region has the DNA TGTGCCAGCAGCTTTGGTCCGAGCTCCTACGAGCAGTACTTC.

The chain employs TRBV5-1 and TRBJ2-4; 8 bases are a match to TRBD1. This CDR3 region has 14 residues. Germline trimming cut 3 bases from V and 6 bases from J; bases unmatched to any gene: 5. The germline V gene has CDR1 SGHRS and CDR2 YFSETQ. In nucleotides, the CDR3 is TGCGCCAGCAGCTCCCAGGGGGCGTTAAACATTCAGTACTTC. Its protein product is CASSSQGALNIQYF.

Here the CDR3 DNA reads TGTGCCACCAGCAGAGATCTGAACAGGGCGGGCTCTGGAAACACCATATATTTT. Amino acids: CATSRDLNRAGSGNTIYF. The V gene is TRBV15, the J gene TRBJ1-3; possible D gene TRBD1, 6 bases. Germline CDR1 is LNHNV and CDR2 is YYDKDF (reference sequence). This CDR3 is built from 18 residues. V was cut by 0 bases and J by 0 bases, with 15 bases left in between. The whole variable domain, remainder taken from reference TRBV15 and TRBJ1-3, is DAMVIQNPRYQVTQFGKPVTLSCSQTLNHNVMYWYQQKSSQAPKLLFHYYDKDFNNEADTPDNFQSRRPNTSFCFLDIRSPGLGDTAMYLCATSRDLNRAGSGNTIYFGEGSWLTVV.

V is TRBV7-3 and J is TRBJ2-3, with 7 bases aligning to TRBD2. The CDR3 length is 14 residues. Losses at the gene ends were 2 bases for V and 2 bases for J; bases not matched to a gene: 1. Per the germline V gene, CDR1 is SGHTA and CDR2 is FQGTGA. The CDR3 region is CASSLAGVTDTQYF. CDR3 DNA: TGTGCCAGCAGCTTAGCGGGGGTCACAGATACGCAGTATTTT.

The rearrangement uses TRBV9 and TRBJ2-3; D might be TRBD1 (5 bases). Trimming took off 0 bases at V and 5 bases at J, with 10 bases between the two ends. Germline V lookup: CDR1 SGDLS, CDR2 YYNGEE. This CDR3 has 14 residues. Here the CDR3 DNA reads TGTGCCAGCAGCGTAGGGGGCGCCGGAGATACGCAGTATTTT. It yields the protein CASSVGGAGDTQYF.

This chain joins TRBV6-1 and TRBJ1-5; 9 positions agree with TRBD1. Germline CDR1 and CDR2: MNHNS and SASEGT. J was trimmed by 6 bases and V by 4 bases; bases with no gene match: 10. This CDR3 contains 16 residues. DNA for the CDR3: TGTGCCAGCAGTGCCCTAGTGACAGGGGGTAGTCAGCCCCAGCATTTT. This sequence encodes CASSALVTGGSQPQHF.

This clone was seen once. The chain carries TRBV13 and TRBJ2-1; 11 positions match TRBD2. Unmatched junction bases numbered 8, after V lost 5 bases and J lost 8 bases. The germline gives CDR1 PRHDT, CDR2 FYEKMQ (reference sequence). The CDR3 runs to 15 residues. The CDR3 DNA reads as TGTGCCAGCAGCCGGGTCCTAGCGGGAGGCTATGAGCAGTTCTTC. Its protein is CASSRVLAGGYEQFF.

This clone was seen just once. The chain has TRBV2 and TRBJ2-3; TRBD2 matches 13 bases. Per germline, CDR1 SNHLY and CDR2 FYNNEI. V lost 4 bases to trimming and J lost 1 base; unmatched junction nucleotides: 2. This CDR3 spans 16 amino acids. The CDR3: CASSAGLAGRTDTQYF. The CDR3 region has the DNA TGTGCCAGCAGTGCGGGACTAGCGGGACGCACAGATACGCAGTATTTT.

The CDR3, as DNA: TGTGCCAGCAGCTTAATTCAGGGTTTTGTCACTGAAGCTTTCTTT. It codes for CASSLIQGFVTEAFF. The rearrangement links TRBV7-2 to TRBJ1-1; possibly TRBD1 for D (5 bases). CDR1 SGHTA and CDR2 FQGNSA come from the germline V gene. The CDR3 is made up of 15 amino acids. V lost 2 bases and J lost 4, with 14 bases in between.

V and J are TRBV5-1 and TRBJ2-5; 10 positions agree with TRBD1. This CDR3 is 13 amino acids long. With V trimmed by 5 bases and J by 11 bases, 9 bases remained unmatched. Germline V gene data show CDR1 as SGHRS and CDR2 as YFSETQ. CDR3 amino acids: CASSGTGEGEQYF. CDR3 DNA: TGCGCCAGCAGTGGGACAGGGGAGGGGGAGCAGTACTTC.

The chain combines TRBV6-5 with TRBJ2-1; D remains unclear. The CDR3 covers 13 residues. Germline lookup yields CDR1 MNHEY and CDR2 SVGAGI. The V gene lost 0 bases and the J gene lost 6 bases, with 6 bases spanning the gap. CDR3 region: CASSYSLANEQFF. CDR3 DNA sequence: TGTGCCAGCAGTTACTCTTTGGCCAATGAGCAGTTCTTC.

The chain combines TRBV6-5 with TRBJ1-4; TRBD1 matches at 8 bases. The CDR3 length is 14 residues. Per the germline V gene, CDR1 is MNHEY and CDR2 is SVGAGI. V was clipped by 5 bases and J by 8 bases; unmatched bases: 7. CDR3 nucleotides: TGTGCCAGCAGTCCCCAGGGGGCGGGCGAAAAACTGTTTTTT. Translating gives CASSPQGAGEKLFF.

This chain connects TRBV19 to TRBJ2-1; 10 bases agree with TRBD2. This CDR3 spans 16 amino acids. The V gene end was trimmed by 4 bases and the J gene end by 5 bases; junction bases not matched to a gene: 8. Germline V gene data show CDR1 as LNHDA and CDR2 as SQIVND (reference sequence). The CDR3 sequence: CASSTIAGGGNNEQFF. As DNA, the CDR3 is TGTGCCAGTAGTACCATAGCGGGGGGTGGAAACAATGAGCAGTTCTTC. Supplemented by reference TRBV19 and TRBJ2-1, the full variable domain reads DGGITQSPKYLFRKEGQNVTLSCEQNLNHDAMYWYRQDPGQGLRLIYYSQIVNDFQKGDIAEGYSVSREKKESFPLTVTSAQKNPTAFYLCASSTIAGGGNNEQFFGPGTRLTVL.